This T cell receptor beta chain was retrieved from a study of cytomegalovirus exposure and HLA in healthy donors. The PCR was carried out with 60 Vbeta primers and 13 Jbeta primers. Produced via immunoSEQ multiplex PCR; TCRdb's table is partial and in-frame only. The sample lists 140,000 to 150,000 clones, approximately 78% occurring once. Study-level points and caveats: An observed cluster of highly shared sequence variants was recorded as a likely sequencing artifact. Analyzed later, association rates of TCRs varied across HLA loci, with DRB1 most and HLA-C fewest.

After removal of 4 bases from V and 3 bases from J, the junction contained 5 bases not matched to a gene. Germline CDR1 and CDR2: MNHEY and SMNVEV (reference sequence). The CDR3 contains 15 residues. A note on this clone: What it recognizes is unknown.

The chain employs TRBV27 and TRBJ2-2; 7 nucleotides align to TRBD1. The sequencing input was PBMCs. The TCR comes from a woman aged 40-49 years in good health and CMV-seropositive. The CDR3 loop reads CASSYGDRDTGELFF. The CDR3 DNA follows: TGTGCCAGCAGTTATGGGGACAGAGACACCGGGGAGCTGTTTTTT.